The clone carrying this T cell receptor beta chain was seen more than once but under ten times. This sample is drawn from a study of CD8+ T cells in alopecia areata. Specified treatment: oral pan-JAK inhibitor, 5-10 mg twice daily. The sequencing template was cDNA reverse transcribed from extracted RNA. Here immunoSEQ multiplex PCR was the method, and the copy in TCRdb shows in-frame clones only, minus some. The table records 200,000 or so clones, roughly 50% of them present only once. V shed 1 base and J 3 bases; nucleotides not matched to a gene: 11. CDR1 and CDR2 from the germline V gene are LNHNV and YYDKDF (reference sequence). The CDR3 runs to 17 residues.

This receptor was obtained from a human donor with alopecia areata. The chain couples TRBV15 to TRBJ2-5; 7 nucleotides agree with TRBD2. The source was CD4+ T cells sorted from blood, collected at week 24, from a patient treated with tofacitinib. CDR3 residues: CATSRVAHSGQEETQYF. The CDR3 DNA is TGTGCCACCAGCAGAGTGGCCCATAGCGGGCAGGAAGAGACCCAGTACTTC.